A selection of T cell receptor beta chains follows, all from one sample in a study of beta chain features in type 1 diabetes. Data came from immunoSEQ multiplex PCR; TCRdb stores just in-frame clones and leaves some out. The sample lists a few hundred thousand clones; over 12% were seen once. Sequenced: naive CD4+ T cells from blood. The receptor set was obtained from a man younger than 35 with type 1 diabetes. CDR3s leave out the opening cysteine and the closing phenylalanine or tryptophan. Fields, in order: V gene, J gene, CDR3 protein.

TRBV28	TRBJ2-7	ASSLPMGQGSNYEQY
TRBV5-4	TRBJ2-5	ASSSAGGPSETQY
TRBV9	TRBJ2-1	ASSDSGTGFYNEQF
TRBV19	TRBJ1-5	ASGTGGSGQPQH
TRBV21-1	TRBJ1-1	ASSRGLPEAF
TRBV27	TRBJ2-7	ASSLALAAHEQY
TRBV7-9	TRBJ1-1	ASSLWSGGTDSRAF
TRBV5-1	TRBJ2-5	ASSLSGAGETQY
TRBV30	TRBJ2-3	ASTSGSPDTQY
TRBV28	TRBJ2-4	ASSFGGAKNIQY
TRBV11-2	TRBJ1-1	ASSLGASSTEAF
TRBV18	TRBJ2-7	ASSPGTGVDYEQY
TRBV27	TRBJ2-5	ASSFSGRAEETQY
TRBV12-5	TRBJ1-1	ASGFDRGTEAF
TRBV5-4	TRBJ1-1	ASRRDRALTEAF
TRBV11-2	TRBJ2-3	ASSPLLAGGPEAQY
TRBV7-6	TRBJ2-5	ASSRTWTGQETQY
TRBV10-3	TRBJ2-2	AINLAPGTNTGELF
TRBV6-5	TRBJ2-3	ASSYSGLSDTQY
TRBV18	TRBJ2-5	ASSPSEETQY
TRBV15	TRBJ2-3	ATSRGGGGTDTQY
TRBV30	TRBJ2-5	AWKGAGQRKTQY
TRBV10-3	TRBJ1-1	AISGGGLEAF
TRBV4-1	TRBJ2-4	ASSQTGTGALVAKNIQY
TRBV28	TRBJ2-5	ASSLQGTVNSKETQY
TRBV30	TRBJ1-1	AWSGGRSGFAF
TRBV30	TRBJ2-3	AWTMWGTTSTDTQY
TRBV11-2	TRBJ1-1	ASSYIGAEAF
TRBV18	TRBJ2-5	ASSPTGRGETQY
TRBV2	TRBJ2-7	ATRAPGQGARQY
TRBV30	TRBJ1-4	AWSVPRGQKLF
TRBV6-5	TRBJ2-7	ASSYSTGTGEQY
TRBV29-1	TRBJ1-2	SVESGQGAPSNYGYT
TRBV29-1	TRBJ2-3	SVHTSRSTDTQY
TRBV6-1	TRBJ2-1	ASSDMERRYNEQF
TRBV27	TRBJ2-1	ASSSPPGGVSV
TRBV7-7	TRBJ2-2	ASSPQGTGELF
TRBV6-5	TRBJ2-7	ASSSTGTAAYEQY
TRBV11-1	TRBJ2-7	ASSLEFFGTGGNEQY
TRBV5-1	TRBJ2-2	ASSEGQGFTGELF
TRBV15	TRBJ1-4	ATSRPSDRPF
TRBV28	TRBJ2-7	ASSLSDRGTYEQY
TRBV7-8	TRBJ2-5	ASSLVRETQY
TRBV4-3	TRBJ2-1	ASSHVRGRVHEQF
TRBV9	TRBJ2-3	ASSVQEGQSWDTQY
TRBV9	TRBJ2-2	ASSVGPAGELF
TRBV5-1	TRBJ2-1	ASSYRDRIDEQF
TRBV28	TRBJ2-1	ASSLAGVGNEQF
TRBV11-1	TRBJ2-3	ASSSRTSGTTDTQY
TRBV5-4	TRBJ2-6	ASSSRDRSTGANVLT
TRBV6-6	TRBJ2-6	ASSYGSSGANVLT
TRBV27	TRBJ2-6	ASSFMSGANVLT